The next 27 T cell receptor beta chains were all read from a single sample in a study of T cells in Graves' hyperthyroidism and ophthalmopathy. TCR beta CDR3 sequences were amplified from RNA transcripts. First-round RT-PCR with HTBI primers amplified the TCR CDR3 region. From the multiplex PCR reads, TCRdb called clonotypes with MiXCR, one entry per CDR3 protein. In the table there are hundreds of thousands of distinct CDR3 sequences, 20% of which are singletons. The material sequenced was blood. These receptors originate from a young man with Graves' ophthalmopathy.

This chain connects TRBV20-1 to TRBJ1-5, with a tentative D call TRBD1 (6 bases). The V and J ends lost 0 bases and 4 bases respectively, with 10 bases between them. CDR1 and CDR2 from the germline V gene are DFQATT and SNEGSKA (reference sequence). The CDR3 totals 14 residues. The CDR3 DNA sequence: TGCAGTGCTAGAGATCTACAGGGAAATCAGCCCCAGCATTTT. Translating gives CSARDLQGNQPQHF.

The chain carries TRBV11-2 and TRBJ1-3; D perhaps matches TRBD1 (6 bases). V lost 0 bases, J lost 0 bases, and 12 bases lay in between. CDR1 and CDR2 (germline): SGHAT, FQNNGV. The CDR3 contains 17 residues. CDR3 amino acids: CASSLERTVYSGNTIYF. Written as DNA, the CDR3 is TGTGCCAGCAGCTTAGAAAGGACAGTCTACTCTGGAAACACCATATATTTT.

V is TRBV4-1 and J is TRBJ1-5; D unresolved. Germline lookup yields CDR1 MGHRA and CDR2 YSYEKL. Trimming removed 0 bases from V and 6 bases from J, with 6 bases in between. The CDR3 length is 13 residues. CDR3 DNA sequence: TGCGCCAGCAGCCAAGAAATGGGTCAGCCCCAGCATTTT. Protein product: CASSQEMGQPQHF.

This clonotype was detected a few times. The chain carries TRBV19 and TRBJ2-7, with TRBD1 identical over 11 bases. The germline CDR1 and CDR2 sequences are LNHDA and SQIVND (reference sequence). The CDR3 length is 15 residues. The ends lost 2 bases at V and 2 bases at J; junction bases unmatched: 2. The CDR3 DNA sequence: TGTGCCAGTAGTATACCGGGACAGGGGGCCTACGAGCAGTACTTC. Its protein product is CASSIPGQGAYEQYF.

This clonotype appeared a few times. This chain joins TRBV12-3 or TRBV12-4 and TRBJ1-1; no clear D. The ends were cut back, 7 bases at V and 5 bases at J, with 17 bases in the middle. The CDR3 runs 14 residues. The CDR3 spells CASKKGDLGTEAFF. CDR3 nucleotide sequence: TGTGCCAGCAAGAAGGGAGACTTGGGGACTGAAGCTTTCTTT.

Worth noting for this clonotype: This may be a read error: a much more frequent sequence differs by one nucleotide. The chain combines TRBV20-1 with TRBJ2-3; D may be TRBD2 (5 bases). The CDR3 totals 15 residues. V shed 0 bases and J shed 3 bases, with 13 bases lying between them. CDR1 DFQATT and CDR2 SNEGSKA come from the germline V gene (reference sequence). This CDR3 reads CSAREAGLRTDTQYF. DNA for the CDR3: TGCAGTGCTAGAGAGGCGGGTCTGAGGACAGATACGCAGTATTTT.

This clonotype was observed at least ten times. The chain has TRBV27 and TRBJ1-1; possibly TRBD1 for D (6 bases). The CDR3 runs 14 residues. Germline CDR1 MNHEY, CDR2 SMNVEV (reference sequence). Trimming removed 3 bases from V and 0 bases from J, with 8 bases in between. CDR3 sequence reads: CASSFTGMNTEAFF. The CDR3 DNA follows: TGTGCCAGCAGTTTTACAGGGATGAACACTGAAGCTTTCTTT.

This clonotype showed up just once. A much bigger clone sits one base away, suggesting this may be a read error. The V call is TRBV27, the J call TRBJ2-1, with TRBD1 matching over 9 bases. The J call is uncertain, as TRBJ2-7 better fits the DNA end. This CDR3 comprises 17 residues. Per germline, CDR1 MNHEY and CDR2 SMNVEV (reference sequence). The CDR3 coding sequence is TGTGCCAGCATATTGACAGGGGGAGACATGACCTACAATGAGCAGTACTTC. Translation: CASILTGGDMTYNEQYF.

CDR3 sequence: CASRDLERPNYGYTF. In nucleotides, the CDR3 is TGTGCCAGCAGGGACCTGGAGCGACCTAACTATGGCTACACCTTC. This chain connects TRBV5-6 to TRBJ1-2; D gene ambiguous. The CDR3 runs 15 residues. Germline loops: CDR1 SGHDT, CDR2 YYEEEE. The V end was cut by 5 bases, the J end by 0 bases, with 14 bases between.

This clonotype showed up many times. The chain links TRBV5-6 to TRBJ1-2; no firm D call. Germline loops: CDR1 SGHDT, CDR2 YYEEEE. Trimming shortened V by 5 bases and J by 5 bases, and 10 bases separated the two germline ends. The CDR3 is made up of 12 amino acids. CDR3 nucleotide sequence: TGTGCCAGCAGTTTAACAGCTTATGGCTACACCTTC. Translated: CASSLTAYGYTF.

V gene TRBV4-1 combines with J gene TRBJ1-1; maybe TRBD1 (6 bases). Germline assignment: CDR1 MGHRA and CDR2 YSYEKL. The CDR3 length is 16 residues. Trimming left V 2 bases short and J 5 bases short, with 18 bases between. In nucleotides, the CDR3 is TGCGCCAGCAGCCAAAAGGGGGGGCGTTGGGAGACTGAAGCTTTCTTT. This encodes CASSQKGGRWETEAFF.

The V and J genes are TRBV7-9 and TRBJ1-1; TRBD1 matches at 7 bases. Germline CDR1 reads SEHNR; CDR2 reads FQNEAQ (reference sequence). V gave up 4 bases and J gave up 6 bases; unmatched junction bases: 8. This CDR3 comprises 14 residues. The chain's CDR3 is CASSSYRGRAEAFF. In DNA form, the CDR3 reads TGTGCCAGCAGCTCTTACAGGGGACGAGCTGAAGCTTTCTTT.

The rearrangement joins TRBV5-4 to TRBJ1-2, with 7 bases that match TRBD1. Germline V gene lookup returns CDR1 SGHNT and CDR2 YYREEE (reference sequence). Unmatched junction bases numbered 5, after V lost 1 base and J lost 8 bases. The CDR3 contains 13 residues. CDR3 loop: CASSLQSGGGYTF. Written as DNA, the CDR3 is TGTGCCAGCAGCTTGCAGTCAGGGGGAGGCTACACCTTC.

This clonotype was detected only a few times. The rearrangement links TRBV5-1 to TRBJ1-6; no clear D gene. The CDR3 is made up of 16 amino acids. V gave up 1 base and J gave up 0 bases, with 8 bases separating them. In germline, CDR1 is SGHRS, CDR2 YFSETQ. Here the CDR3 DNA reads TGCGCCAGCAGCTTGATGGAGAGCTCCTATAATTCACCCCTCCACTTT. Protein product: CASSLMESSYNSPLHF.

At least ten counts were recorded for this clonotype. The chain uses TRBV10-3 and TRBJ2-1; 7 bases fit TRBD2. The germline gives CDR1 ENHRY, CDR2 SYGVKD. The junction had 11 bases not matched to a gene; V was cut back by 11 bases and J by 4 bases. The CDR3 is made up of 14 amino acids. CDR3 nucleotide sequence: TGTGCCGTGGGCAGCGGGACGCTTTACAATGAGCAGTTCTTC. Translation: CAVGSGTLYNEQFF.

This clonotype was counted many times. The chain links TRBV18 to TRBJ1-1, with TRBD1 as a possible D gene (6 bases). There are 12 residues in the CDR3. Trimming left V 6 bases short and J 7 bases short, with 12 bases between. From germline, CDR1 is KGHSH and CDR2 LQKENI. The CDR3 region is CASSSGQFEAFF. DNA of the CDR3: TGTGCCAGCTCGTCAGGACAGTTTGAAGCTTTCTTT.

This clonotype appeared many times. The V and J genes are TRBV11-1 and TRBJ1-1; the D is unclear. Germline V CDR1 and CDR2: SGHAT, FQDESV (reference sequence). Trimming stripped 1 base from V and 6 bases from J, with 18 bases between. CDR3 size: 16 residues. The CDR3 DNA reads as TGTGCCAGCAGCTTAGGGATGAGAGGGTCGCTCTCTGAAGCTTTCTTT. It specifies CASSLGMRGSLSEAFF.

The chain combines TRBV4-2 with TRBJ2-1; 8 bases map to TRBD2. Per germline, CDR1 LGHNA and CDR2 YNFKEQ. Trimming took 3 bases from V and 5 from J; bases not matched to a gene: 9. The CDR3 length is 16 residues. The CDR3 spells CASSQEVGRADNEQFF. CDR3 DNA sequence: TGTGCCAGCAGCCAGGAAGTCGGGAGGGCGGACAATGAGCAGTTCTTC.

The chain is built from TRBV12-5 and TRBJ1-2, with 12 bases lining up with TRBD1. The V gene's germline CDR1 is LGHNT and CDR2 FRNRAP. V trimming: 3 bases; J trimming: 7 bases; junction bases outside the gene matches: 6. There are 15 residues in the CDR3. DNA for the CDR3: TGTGCTAGTGGTTTCGGGGACAGGGGGCTTCGTGGCTACACCTTC. This codes for CASGFGDRGLRGYTF.

This clonotype appeared many times. CDR3 residues: CASSFHGLAAYNEQFF. As DNA, the CDR3 is TGTGCCAGCAGCTTCCATGGACTAGCGGCCTACAATGAGCAGTTCTTC. The chain carries TRBV7-2 and TRBJ2-1; TRBD2 matches 10 bases. This CDR3 has 16 residues. Germline trimming cut 3 bases from V and 2 bases from J; bases unmatched to any gene: 4. The germline CDR1 and CDR2 sequences are SGHTA and FQGNSA.

In its sample, this clonotype was seen a few times. The chain is built from TRBV7-2 and TRBJ2-2; TRBD2 matches at 9 bases. Germline CDR1 SGHTA, CDR2 FQGNSA. The CDR3 is 14 residues long. With V trimmed by 5 bases and J by 8 bases, 6 bases remained unmatched. CDR3 in DNA: TGTGCCAGCAGCCTTAGCGGGGGTAGAGGGGAGCTGTTTTTT. It yields the protein CASSLSGGRGELFF.

This chain joins TRBV20-1 and TRBJ2-7; D call uncertain. The CDR3 sequence is 18 residues long. The germline gives CDR1 DFQATT, CDR2 SNEGSKA (reference sequence). Trimming took 0 bases from V and 3 from J, leaving 24 bases between them. The CDR3 loop reads CSARDLVPTQNNYYEQYF. The DNA for the CDR3 is TGCAGTGCTAGAGATCTGGTACCCACCCAAAACAACTACTACGAGCAGTACTTC.

The chain carries TRBV20-1 and TRBJ1-6, with D unclear. Trimming pared 4 bases from V and 4 bases from J, leaving 8 bases between. This CDR3 spans 13 amino acids. The germline gives CDR1 DFQATT, CDR2 SNEGSKA (reference sequence). The CDR3 protein is CSATTEYNSPLHF. The CDR3 bases are TGCAGTGCTACGACTGAGTATAATTCACCCCTCCACTTT.

This clonotype was detected ten times or more. The rearrangement joins TRBV2 to TRBJ2-7; TRBD1 aligns across 10 bases. The V gene's germline CDR1 is SNHLY and CDR2 FYNNEI. After removal of 6 bases from V and 6 bases from J, the junction contained 8 bases not matched to a gene. The CDR3 contains 14 residues. The CDR3 region is CASRWGQGTFEQYF. The CDR3, as DNA: TGTGCCAGCAGGTGGGGACAGGGGACTTTCGAGCAGTACTTC.

The table lists this clonotype with many counts. V usage is TRBV20-1 and J usage is TRBJ2-3; D is perhaps TRBD2 (5 bases). V was pared by 1 base and J by 0 bases, with 11 bases between. Germline loops: CDR1 DFQATT, CDR2 SNEGSKA (reference sequence). The CDR3 has 15 residues. CDR3 DNA: TGCAGTGCTAGAGGCCCGCGGGCTAGCACAGATACGCAGTATTTT. Translating gives CSARGPRASTDTQYF.

This clonotype showed up just a few times. The chain carries TRBV2 and TRBJ2-1, with a weak D call TRBD2 (5 bases). Germline-derived CDR1 and CDR2 are SNHLY and FYNNEI. The V and J ends lost 4 bases and 1 base respectively, with 8 bases between them. The CDR3 is 14 residues long. The CDR3 is CASSGSESYNEQFF. The DNA for the CDR3 is TGTGCCAGCAGTGGTAGCGAATCCTACAATGAGCAGTTCTTC.

As regards this clonotype: A clone one base away is much larger, so this may be a read error. V is TRBV7-9 and J is TRBJ2-7; 10 bases map to TRBD2. CDR3 length equals 15 residues. In germline, CDR1 is SEHNR, CDR2 FQNEAQ (reference sequence). CDR3 amino acids: CAGSPSGRATYEQYF. CDR3 bases: TGTGCCGGCAGCCCGAGCGGGAGGGCAACCTACGAGCAGTACTTC.